Below are 11 T cell receptor beta chains sequenced from a single sample in a study of radiotherapy plus CTLA-4 blockade in lung cancer. Profiled with immunoSEQ multiplex PCR; TCRdb holds only in-frame clones, not every one. The table includes approximately 90,000 clones, under 90% detected once. The sequences come from peripheral blood, collected from a patient treated with radiotherapy plus ipilimumab. Every receptor here comes from a human donor with non-small cell lung cancer who had stable disease on radiotherapy plus ipilimumab.

V gene TRBV28 combines with J gene TRBJ1-1; D unclear. Germline V gene sequence: CDR1 MDHEN, CDR2 SYDVKM. There are 14 residues in the CDR3. V lost 7 bases and J 4 bases, leaving 16 bases between the germline ends. As DNA, the CDR3 is TGTGCCAGCACCTCCATGCCCAGGAGCACTGAAGCTTTCTTT. Translating it yields CASTSMPRSTEAFF.

The V gene is TRBV18, the J gene TRBJ2-7; 11 nucleotides agree with TRBD2. Germline trimming cut 2 bases from V and 2 bases from J; bases unmatched to any gene: 2. CDR1 and CDR2 from the germline V gene are KGHSH and LQKENI. The CDR3 loop spans 15 amino acids. CDR3 protein: CASSPFSGGAYEQYF. CDR3 DNA sequence: TGTGCCAGCTCACCATTTAGCGGGGGGGCCTACGAGCAGTACTTC.

The V and J genes are TRBV19 and TRBJ1-1; a possible D gene is TRBD1 (5 bases). Germline CDR1 LNHDA, CDR2 SQIVND (reference sequence). CDR3 size: 13 residues. Trimming left V 5 bases short and J 1 base short, with 8 bases between. This CDR3 is CASSFDRNTEAFF. The CDR3 nucleotides read TGTGCCAGTAGTTTTGACAGGAACACTGAAGCTTTCTTT.

The chain couples TRBV29-1 to TRBJ2-7; 7 bases align to TRBD1. Germline V gene sequence: CDR1 SQVTM, CDR2 ANQGSEA. The CDR3 runs 13 residues. Trimming took 6 bases from V and 1 from J; bases not matched to a gene: 6. The CDR3 loop reads CSVTGTVSYEQYF. The DNA for the CDR3 is TGCAGCGTAACCGGGACAGTATCCTACGAGCAGTACTTC.

The chain joins TRBV10-1 to TRBJ2-5; tentatively, D is TRBD1 or TRBD2 (5 bases each). The CDR3 contains 13 residues. Germline CDR1 is WNHNN and CDR2 is SYGVQD (reference sequence). V lost 5 bases to trimming and J lost 1 base, with 8 bases between them. The CDR3 region is CASSPGPQETQYF. CDR3 in DNA: TGCGCCAGCAGTCCGGGGCCCCAAGAGACCCAGTACTTC.

V usage is TRBV27 and J usage is TRBJ2-7, with 8 bases matching TRBD1. Germline lookup yields CDR1 MNHEY and CDR2 SMNVEV (reference sequence). The junction had 5 bases not matched to a gene; V was cut back by 4 bases and J by 3 bases. This CDR3 has 14 residues. In nucleotides, the CDR3 is TGTGCCAGCAGTTGGCAGGGGGCGAACTACGAGCAGTACTTC. This codes for CASSWQGANYEQYF.

J is TRBJ1-3 and V is TRBV5-1; TRBD1 matches at 7 bases. V trimming: 4 bases; J trimming: 1 base; junction bases outside the gene matches: 14. The CDR3 has 18 residues. Germline V gene lookup returns CDR1 SGHRS and CDR2 YFSETQ. The CDR3 is CASSAGQPLGPSGNTIYF. CDR3 coding DNA: TGCGCCAGCAGCGCGGGACAGCCTCTGGGGCCGTCTGGAAACACCATATATTTT. Using reference TRBV5-1 and TRBJ1-3 for the parts outside the CDR3, the full variable domain is KAGVTQTPRYLIKTRGQQVTLSCSPISGHRSVSWYQQTPGQGLQFLFEYFSETQRNKGNFPGRFSGRQFSNSRSEMNVSTLELGDSALYLCASSAGQPLGPSGNTIYFGEGSWLTVV.

This chain links TRBV9 with TRBJ2-1; 9 bases align to TRBD2. The germline CDR1 and CDR2 sequences are SGDLS and YYNGEE. The V gene end was trimmed by 0 bases and the J gene end by 4 bases; junction bases not matched to a gene: 5. This CDR3 contains 16 residues. This chain's CDR3 is CASSVDGAGGYNEQFF. In DNA form, the CDR3 reads TGTGCCAGCAGCGTAGATGGAGCGGGGGGATACAATGAGCAGTTCTTC.

This clone was recorded once. CDR3 coding DNA: TGTGCCAGCGCAAACGGGGGGGCTACTGAAGCTTTCTTT. Encoded protein: CASANGGATEAFF. This chain links TRBV2 with TRBJ1-1; D is perhaps TRBD1 (6 bases). The CDR3 consists of 13 residues. Trimming shortened V by 8 bases and J by 5 bases, and 15 bases separated the two germline ends. The V gene's germline CDR1 is SNHLY and CDR2 FYNNEI. The full variable domain, with the rest looked up from reference TRBV2 and TRBJ1-1, is EPEVTQTPSHQVTQMGQEVILRCVPISNHLYFYWYRQILGQKVEFLVSFYNNEISEKSEIFDDQFSVERPDGSNFTLKIRSTKLEDSAMYFCASANGGATEAFFGQGTRLTVV.

This clone has only one observation. This rearrangement joins TRBV6-1 to TRBJ2-2, with 8 positions matching TRBD2. V was clipped by 8 bases and J by 4 bases; unmatched bases: 6. The CDR3 sequence is 14 residues long. Germline V CDR1 and CDR2: MNHNS, SASEGT. The CDR3 sequence is CASAGLGGTGELFF. In nucleotides, the CDR3 is TGTGCCAGCGCGGGACTAGGGGGCACCGGGGAGCTGTTTTTT.

This chain joins TRBV6-4 and TRBJ2-2; D ambiguous. Germline-derived CDR1 and CDR2 are MRHNA and SNTAGT. The CDR3 consists of 12 residues. V was shortened by 6 bases and J by 1 base, with 3 bases between the two germline ends. The DNA for the CDR3 is TGTGCCAGCAGGGAGAACACCGGGGAGCTGTTTTTT. It yields the protein CASRENTGELFF.